This record concerns one T cell receptor (beta chain) sequence. Its antigen is currently not known. The sample holds no much larger clone one base away, and base qualities are not on file. The record originates from a study of blood T cell repertoires in COVID-19 (dated by TCRdb to about 2020). About the study as a whole: Samples from collaborators originated in the United States, Italy and Spain and spanned both the acute and convalescent phases of COVID-19. The prospective study material was composed of cDNA or gDNA derived from T cells, B-cell-depleted T cells, or PBMCs. Deeply sampled blood TCRbeta repertoires from subjects exposed to, actively infected with, or recovered from COVID-19 were included in the dataset. The repertoires were released in a freely available public database intended as a resource for research on the immune response to SARS-CoV-2. Samples were obtained from the ongoing ImmuneRACE study (first 160 participants) and from 1,254 subjects provided by 6 global collaborators. A de-identified subject ID, COVID-19 status, age in years and sex were almost always included in the sample metadata. HLA class I and class II types, where available, came from metadata supplied by the sample provider rather than from assay-based typing.

Each collaborating institution followed its own protocols to collect whole blood in K2EDTA tubes. For TCRbeta analysis, collaborator samples were shipped as frozen whole blood, as isolated PBMCs, or as DNA extracted from either sample type. The trim is 4 bases for V and 4 bases for J, with a gap of 14 bases between the germline ends. CDR1 and CDR2, per the germline V gene (reference sequence), are LNHDA and SQIVND. Including cysteine and phenylalanine, the CDR3 has 15 amino acids. Just the 45-base CDR3 DNA is kept, in frame starting at base 1. TCRbeta CDR3 regions were amplified from genomic DNA by means of the immunoSEQ Assay, a bias-controlled multiplex PCR. Per the authors' processing: The number of nucleated cells in each sample was estimated by amplification of reference gene primers within the assay. To quantify the absolute abundance of each unique TCRbeta CDR3 rearrangement, sequence reads were collapsed and filtered. For each sample, productive Simpson clonality was calculated as the square root of Simpson's diversity index over productive rearrangements. TCRdb took this table from immuneACCESS and kept in-frame rearrangements with V and J called. Such tables lack part of the clones; where checked against another copy, unresolved V genes explain under half of the gap, and the rest is unexplained. V and J calls and clone size are as listed in that table; D and trimming were resolved from the DNA. Across this sample there are around 250,000 clones, with approximately 82% seen only once. 3.1% of the sample goes to the ten largest clones.

Results the study describes overall, beyond this receptor: The quantity of clinical and demographic metadata differed by source and by participant and was supplied without curation.

Sequencing was done on a sample of peripheral blood. The sequence links TRBV19 to TRBJ2-1, with a weak D call of TRBD2 (6 bases match). This receptor was obtained from a woman younger than 35 with acute or convalescent COVID-19. DNA sequence: TGTGCCAGTAGTACCGTGGCGGGACGATACAATGAGCAGTTCTTC. Translated, it reads CASSTVAGRYNEQFF.